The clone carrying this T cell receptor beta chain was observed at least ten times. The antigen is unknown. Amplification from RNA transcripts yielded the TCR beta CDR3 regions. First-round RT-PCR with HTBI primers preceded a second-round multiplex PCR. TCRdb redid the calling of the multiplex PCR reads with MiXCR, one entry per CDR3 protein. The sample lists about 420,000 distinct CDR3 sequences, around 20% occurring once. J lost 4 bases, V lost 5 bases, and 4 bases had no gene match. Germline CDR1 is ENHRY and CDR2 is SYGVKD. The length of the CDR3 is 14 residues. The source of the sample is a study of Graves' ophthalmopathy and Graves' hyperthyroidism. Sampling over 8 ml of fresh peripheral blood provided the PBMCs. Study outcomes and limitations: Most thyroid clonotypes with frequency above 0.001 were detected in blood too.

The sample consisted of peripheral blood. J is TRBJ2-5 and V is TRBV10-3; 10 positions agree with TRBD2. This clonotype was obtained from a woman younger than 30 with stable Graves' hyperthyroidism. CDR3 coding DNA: TGTGCCATCAGTAGCGGGAGGGCCTTAGAGACCCAGTACTTC. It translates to CAISSGRALETQYF.